A selection of T cell receptor beta chains follows, all from one sample in a study of early T cells in non-severe SARS-CoV-2 infection. Using its own MiXCR run on the 5' RACE reads, TCRdb lists one record per CDR3 protein. The repertoire holds about 30,000 distinct CDR3 sequences, 5.4% seen once, with over 0.9% in the top ten. Source material: whole blood. These receptors all come from an adult who was a healthcare worker with PCR-confirmed SARS-CoV-2 infection or an uninfected control (not recorded which). Both conserved end residues are part of each CDR3. The D gene is left open where the match is weak. Part of the rows lack a size; the others show once, few, many or a class for expanded clones.

abundance,j_gene,v_gene,d_gene,CDR3nt,CDR3aa
many,TRBJ1-1,TRBV27,NA,TGTGCCAGCAGTCCCCAGGCGAACACTGAAGCTTTCTTT,CASSPQANTEAFF
many,TRBJ2-7,TRBV27,TRBD2,TGTGCCAGCAGTATCTCGGGACTAGCGGGAGGGTTGTACGAGCAGTACTTC,CASSISGLAGGLYEQYF
many,TRBJ1-1,TRBV2,NA,TGTGCCAGCAGTCGCAGCCTGAACACTGAAGCTTTCTTT,CASSRSLNTEAFF
few,TRBJ2-7,TRBV11-2,TRBD1,TGTGCCAGCAGCTTAAAAAGGGGGCTAAACGAGCAGTACTTC,CASSLKRGLNEQYF
many,TRBJ2-5,TRBV12-3/TRBV12-4,NA,TGTGCCAGCTCTGATTGGGTTTACGAGACCCAGTACTTC,CASSDWVYETQYF
many,TRBJ2-3,TRBV11-2,TRBD2,TGTGCCAGCAGCGCCCGACTAGCTAAAGATACGCAGTATTTT,CASSARLAKDTQYF
few,TRBJ1-1,TRBV10-3,NA,TGTGCCATCAGGCCATCGGGAGGCCCTCGTTTGAACACTGAAGCTTTCTTT,CAIRPSGGPRLNTEAFF
many,TRBJ1-2,TRBV4-3,TRBD1,TGCGCCAGCAGCAGGGACAGGGGGAACTATGGCTACACCTTC,CASSRDRGNYGYTF
NA,TRBJ2-3,TRBV10-1,NA,TGCGCCAGCAGTGACTATTGCTCCTGCCTAGATACGCAGTATTTT,CASSDYCSCLDTQYF
many,TRBJ2-7,TRBV5-5,NA,TGTGCCAGCAGCCTGCTGGACAGATCCTACGAGCAGTACTTC,CASSLLDRSYEQYF
many,TRBJ1-1,TRBV7-9,NA,TGTGCCAGCTCCGCTGGGCTGAACACTGAAGCTTTCTTT,CASSAGLNTEAFF
many,TRBJ1-1,TRBV20-1,NA,TGCAGTGCTAGGGGGCGAAGGGGCTTCTCTGAAGCTTTCTTT,CSARGRRGFSEAFF
many,TRBJ1-2,TRBV29-1,NA,TGCAGCGTCAATCGGGCCTATGGCTACACCTTC,CSVNRAYGYTF
many,TRBJ1-2,TRBV7-2,NA,TGTGCCAGCAGCCCCACCCCAGGTTTCTATGGCTACACCTTC,CASSPTPGFYGYTF
few,TRBJ2-3,TRBV2,NA,TGTGCCAGCAGTGAGTACCGGGCAGATACGCAGTATTTT,CASSEYRADTQYF
NA,TRBJ2-1,TRBV24-1,NA,TGTGCCACCAGTGATAGGTGGGAGCAGTTCTTC,CATSDRWEQFF
few,TRBJ1-1,TRBV30,TRBD1,TGTGCCTGGAGTGCCTTTGGGAGGGACAGGGGGCACGGCACTGAAGCTTTCTTT,CAWSAFGRDRGHGTEAFF
many,TRBJ1-1,TRBV20-1,TRBD1,TGCAGTGCTAGGGGTACTTGGACAGGGGCCGCTGAAGCTTTCTTT,CSARGTWTGAAEAFF
many,TRBJ2-3,TRBV2,NA,TGTGCCACCAGCCGGGACACGAAACGCACAGATACGCAGTATTTT,CATSRDTKRTDTQYF
NA,TRBJ1-1,TRBV7-9,NA,TGTGCCAGCACCCCATGGGGGAACACTGAAGCTTTCTTT,CASTPWGNTEAFF
few,TRBJ2-7,TRBV6-2/TRBV6-3,TRBD2,TGTGCCAGCAGTAAGATACCGGGACTAACTTCCTACGAGCAGTACTTC,CASSKIPGLTSYEQYF
few,TRBJ2-2,TRBV10-2,NA,TGCGCCAGCAAGGGAGGCACCGGGGAGCTGTTTTTT,CASKGGTGELFF
medium-sized,TRBJ2-1,TRBV15,NA,TGTGCCACCAGCAGAGATGGGGTCAATGAGCAGTTCTTC,CATSRDGVNEQFF
many,TRBJ2-1,TRBV2,NA,TGTGCCAGCAGTGATAACGGGGGCAATGAGCAGTTCTTC,CASSDNGGNEQFF
NA,TRBJ1-1,TRBV12-3/TRBV12-4,TRBD1,TGTGCCAGCAGTTTAAGCTCCAGGGGGAGGACTGAAGCTTTCTTT,CASSLSSRGRTEAFF
many,TRBJ1-5,TRBV5-1,NA,TGCGCCAGCAGCTTGGAAGGAGCTAGCAATCAGCCCCAGCATTTT,CASSLEGASNQPQHF
many,TRBJ2-3,TRBV7-2,TRBD2,TGTGCCAGCAGTATAAGCGGGAGAAGGCCAGATACGCAGTATTTT,CASSISGRRPDTQYF
many,TRBJ2-7,TRBV29-1,NA,TGCAGCGTTGAGCGGGACTTTCCCTACGAGCAGTACTTC,CSVERDFPYEQYF
few,TRBJ1-1,TRBV6-6,NA,TGTGCCAGCAGTTACATTCCAGGGTCTGAAGCTTTCTTT,CASSYIPGSEAFF
many,TRBJ2-2,TRBV5-6,NA,TGTGCCAGCAGTTTGGGACTGATCACCGGGGAGCTGTTTTTT,CASSLGLITGELFF
few,TRBJ2-7,TRBV5-4,NA,TGTGCCAGCAGCGTAGGGACACTCTCCTACGAGCAGTACTTC,CASSVGTLSYEQYF
many,TRBJ2-2,TRBV5-4,NA,TGTGCCAGCAGCTTTGGGCAGTCGAACACCGGGGAGCTGTTTTTT,CASSFGQSNTGELFF
many,TRBJ2-1,TRBV4-3,NA,TGCGCCAGCAGCCAAGATATCGCGTGGGATGAGCAGTTCTTC,CASSQDIAWDEQFF
many,TRBJ2-1,TRBV10-3,NA,TGTGCCATCAGTGAGTCAGGGGCAGAGCAGTTCTTC,CAISESGAEQFF
NA,TRBJ2-2,TRBV20-1,NA,TGCAGTGCGGGGGACCGCCGATCCACCGGGGAGCTGTTTTTT,CSAGDRRSTGELFF
many,TRBJ1-5,TRBV19,TRBD1,TGTGCCAGTAGGGGGGACAGGGCAAATCAGCCCCAGCATTTT,CASRGDRANQPQHF
many,TRBJ1-1,TRBV10-1,NA,TGCGCCAGCAGTGAGTCAAGGCAGGGCGGCACTGAAGCTTTCTTT,CASSESRQGGTEAFF
many,TRBJ2-3,TRBV29-1,TRBD1,TGCAGCGTTGATATTTATGGGACAGGGCTAGGAGATACGCAGTATTTT,CSVDIYGTGLGDTQYF
many,TRBJ2-1,TRBV10-3,NA,TGTGCCATCAGGGGGCAACAAAGGAATGAGCAGTTCTTC,CAIRGQQRNEQFF
NA,TRBJ1-1,TRBV5-1,NA,TGCGCCAGCAGCTTGGAGGGATGGGGCAACACTGAAGCTTTCTTT,CASSLEGWGNTEAFF
many,TRBJ2-7,TRBV7-2,TRBD2,TGTGCCAGCAGCCCGACTAGCGGGCGCGCCTACGAGCAGTACTTC,CASSPTSGRAYEQYF
many,TRBJ2-1,TRBV12-3/TRBV12-4,TRBD1,TGTGCCAGCAGTCAGACAGGGGAGCAGTTCTTC,CASSQTGEQFF
many,TRBJ1-5,TRBV6-2/TRBV6-3,NA,TGTGCCAGCAGTTCTCACGGGGCGTTTAATCAGCCCCAGCATTTT,CASSSHGAFNQPQHF